The present T cell receptor (beta chain) was sequenced within a study of cytomegalovirus exposure and HLA in healthy donors. In the study overall: As released early, the data held 65 million to 90 million unique TCRs from HLA-typed donors.

As to this clone: Its antigen is as yet unknown.

It was healthy bone marrow donors who served as donors. Germline V lookup: CDR1 SQVTM, CDR2 ANQGSEA. With 4 bases clipped from V and 7 bases from J, the junction kept 10 bases outside the gene matches. This CDR3 contains 14 residues. Study outcomes and limitations: Evidence from a later analysis indicated that most CMV-associated TCR beta chains looked HLA-restricted.

Researchers ran the PCR with 60 Vbeta and 13 Jbeta primers. Here immunoSEQ multiplex PCR was the method, and the copy in TCRdb shows in-frame clones only, minus some. In all, the sample yields around 63,000 clones. Specimen: PBMCs. This sequence joins TRBV29-1 and TRBJ2-7; 10 bases agree with TRBD2. This TCR was sampled from a woman in her twenties or thirties in good health and CMV-seronegative. CDR3 in amino acids: CSVVIAGGAGEQYF. As DNA, the CDR3 is TGCAGCGTTGTCATAGCGGGAGGCGCCGGGGAGCAGTACTTC.